This entry concerns a single TCR beta chain. Measured with immunoSEQ multiplex PCR; TCRdb has only the in-frame clones, and not every one. The repertoire consists of under 60,000 clones, with around nine tenths occurring once and the leading ten covering over 9%. The sample comes from a study of OX40 agonist ivuxolimab in advanced cancers. This clonotype was obtained from an adult with an advanced solid tumor such as melanoma, head and neck, liver or kidney cancer. The specimen comprised CD4+ or CD8+ T cells sorted from blood, sampled in a trial of the OX40 agonist ivuxolimab.

CDR3 in amino acids: CSVATSLSYEQYF. CDR3 nucleotide sequence: TGCAGCGTTGCTACTAGCCTCTCCTACGAGCAGTACTTC. The rearrangement uses TRBV29-1 and TRBJ2-7; a weak D match, TRBD2 (6 bases). Looked up from germline, CDR1 is SQVTM and CDR2 is ANQGSEA. The length of the CDR3 is 13 residues. The ends were cut back, 4 bases at V and 0 bases at J, with 10 bases in the middle.